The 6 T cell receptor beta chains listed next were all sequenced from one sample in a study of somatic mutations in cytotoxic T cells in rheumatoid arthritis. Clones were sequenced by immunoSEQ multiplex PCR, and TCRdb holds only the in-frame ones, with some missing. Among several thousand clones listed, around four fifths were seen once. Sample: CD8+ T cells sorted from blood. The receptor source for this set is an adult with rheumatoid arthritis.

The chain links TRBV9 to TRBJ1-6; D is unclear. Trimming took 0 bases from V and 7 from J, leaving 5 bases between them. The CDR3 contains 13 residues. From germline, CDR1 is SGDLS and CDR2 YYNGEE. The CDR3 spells CASSVEANSPLHF. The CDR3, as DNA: TGTGCCAGCAGCGTAGAGGCCAATTCACCCCTCCACTTT.

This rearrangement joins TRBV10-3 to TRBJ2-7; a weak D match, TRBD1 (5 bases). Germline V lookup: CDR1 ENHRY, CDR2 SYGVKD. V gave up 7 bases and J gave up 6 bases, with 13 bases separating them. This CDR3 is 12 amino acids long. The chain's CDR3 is CAINLRVPEQYV. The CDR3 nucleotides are TGTGCCATCAACCTCAGGGTTCCCGAGCAGTACGTC.

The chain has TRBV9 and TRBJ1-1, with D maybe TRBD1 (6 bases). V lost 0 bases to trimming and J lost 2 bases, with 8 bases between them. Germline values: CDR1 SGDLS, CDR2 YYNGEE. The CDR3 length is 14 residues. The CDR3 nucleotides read TGTGCCAGCAGCGTAGCTGGGGGCAACACTGAAGCTTTCTTT. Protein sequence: CASSVAGGNTEAFF. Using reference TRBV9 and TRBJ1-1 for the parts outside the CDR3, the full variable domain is DSGVTQTPKHLITATGQRVTLRCSPRSGDLSVYWYQQSLDQGLQFLIQYYNGEERAKGNILERFSAQQFPDLHSELNLSSLELGDSALYFCASSVAGGNTEAFFGQGTRLTVV.

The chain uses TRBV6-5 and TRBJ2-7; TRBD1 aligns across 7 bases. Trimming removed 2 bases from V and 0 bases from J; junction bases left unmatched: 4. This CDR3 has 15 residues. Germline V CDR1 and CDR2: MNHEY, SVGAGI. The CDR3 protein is CASSYDRVSSYEQYF. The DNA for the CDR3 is TGTGCCAGCAGTTACGACAGGGTGAGCTCCTACGAGCAGTACTTC.

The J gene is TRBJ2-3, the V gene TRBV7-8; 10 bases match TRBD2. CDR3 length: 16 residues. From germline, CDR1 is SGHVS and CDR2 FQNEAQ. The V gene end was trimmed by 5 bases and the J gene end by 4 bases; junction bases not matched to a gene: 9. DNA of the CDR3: TGTGCCAGCAGCCTAGGGGTAGCGGGGGGCCCAGATACGCAGTATTTT. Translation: CASSLGVAGGPDTQYF.

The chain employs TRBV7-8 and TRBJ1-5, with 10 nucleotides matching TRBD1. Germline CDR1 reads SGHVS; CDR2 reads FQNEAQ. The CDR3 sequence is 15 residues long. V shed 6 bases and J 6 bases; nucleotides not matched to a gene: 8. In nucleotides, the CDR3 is TGTGCCAGCAGGGAAGGACAGGGGGAGACTCAGCCCCAGCATTTT. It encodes CASREGQGETQPQHF.